A selection of T cell receptor beta chains follows, all from one sample in a study of OX40 agonist ivuxolimab in advanced cancers. Produced via immunoSEQ multiplex PCR; TCRdb's table is partial and in-frame only. Of some 86,000 clones in the sample, around nine tenths are singletons; the top ten hold 1.3% to 1.5%. This specimen consisted of CD4+ or CD8+ T cells sorted from blood, obtained in a trial of the OX40 agonist ivuxolimab. Source of these receptors: an adult with an advanced solid tumor such as melanoma, head and neck, liver or kidney cancer. Each CDR3 is given with its conserved first and last residue. A D gene is named only where the DNA matches it firmly. Some rows have no size entry. The others give once, few or many, or a class for an expanded clone.

V gene	clone size	D gene	J gene	CDR3 protein	CDR3 DNA
TRBV6-1	-	-	TRBJ1-2	CASSPQWRAGYTF	TGTGCCAGCAGCCCTCAGTGGCGAGCGGGCTACACCTTC
TRBV5-1	-	-	TRBJ1-5	CASSVGTPNQPQHF	TGCGCCAGCAGTGTCGGGACACCTAATCAGCCCCAGCATTTT
TRBV7-3	-	-	TRBJ2-2	CASSLNGDTGELFF	TGTGCCAGCAGCTTAAATGGAGACACCGGGGAGCTGTTTTTT
TRBV9	-	-	TRBJ2-6	CASSVATGSGANVLTF	TGTGCCAGCAGCGTGGCGACTGGTTCTGGGGCCAACGTCCTGACTTTC
TRBV6-6	-	-	TRBJ1-4	CASSYSKGSGEKLFF	TGTGCCAGCAGTTACTCAAAAGGGAGCGGTGAAAAACTGTTTTTT
TRBV7-9	-	-	TRBJ1-1	CASSWGRSEAFF	TGTGCCAGCAGCTGGGGACGGAGTGAAGCTTTCTTT
TRBV5-5	-	-	TRBJ1-2	CASSPHLDRADGYTF	TGTGCCAGCAGCCCCCACCTCGACAGAGCAGATGGCTACACCTTC
TRBV11-2	-	-	TRBJ2-2	CASSFAGPNTGELFF	TGTGCCAGCAGCTTTGCCGGGCCGAACACCGGGGAGCTGTTTTTT
TRBV9	-	-	TRBJ1-1	CASSRTMNTEAFF	TGTGCCAGCAGTCGGACCATGAACACTGAAGCTTTCTTT
TRBV19	-	TRBD2	TRBJ2-1	CASSMGLEGNEQFF	TGTGCCAGTAGTATGGGACTAGAAGGGAATGAGCAGTTCTTC
TRBV19	-	TRBD1	TRBJ1-3	CASSTTGTGNTIYF	TGTGCCAGTAGTACGACAGGGACTGGAAACACCATATATTTT
TRBV30	-	-	TRBJ1-2	CAWSLRGGYGYTF	TGTGCCTGGAGCCTTCGAGGAGGCTATGGCTACACCTTC
TRBV15	-	-	TRBJ1-1	CATSPPLTGTEAFF	TGTGCCACCAGCCCCCCCTTGACAGGCACTGAAGCTTTCTTT
TRBV6-1	few	TRBD1	TRBJ1-5	CASTPGQSYQPQHF	TGTGCCAGCACCCCGGGACAGTCGTATCAGCCCCAGCATTTT
TRBV4-3	-	-	TRBJ1-4	CASSRELAGPDNEKLFF	TGCGCCAGCAGCCGGGAACTTGCGGGACCTGATAATGAAAAACTGTTTTTT
TRBV19	-	-	TRBJ2-6	CASSISSGANVLTF	TGTGCCAGTAGTATCAGCTCTGGGGCCAACGTCCTGACTTTC
TRBV11-2	-	TRBD1	TRBJ1-1	CASSRTGTGLTEAFF	TGTGCCAGCAGCCGGACTGGGACAGGGTTAACTGAAGCTTTCTTT
TRBV23-1	-	-	TRBJ2-2	CASSDPRGADAGELFF	TGCGCCAGCAGCGATCCTCGGGGGGCGGATGCCGGGGAGCTGTTTTTT
TRBV19	-	TRBD1	TRBJ1-5	CASSIVRTGYQPQHF	TGTGCCAGTAGTATAGTAAGGACAGGCTATCAGCCCCAGCATTTT
TRBV29-1	-	-	TRBJ1-1	CSVGQNTEAFF	TGCAGCGTCGGACAGAACACTGAAGCTTTCTTT